The 4 T cell receptor beta chains in this list originate from one sample, sequenced in a study of CD8+CD57+ T cells in acquired aplastic anemia. Profiling that covered TCR beta VDJ and CDR3 relied on genomic DNA as its template. TCRdb analysed the reads with MiXCR anew, one entry per CDR3 protein. The repertoire holds 190,000 or so distinct CDR3 sequences, with over 60% as singletons. The specimen was sorted CD4+, CD8+, or CD8+CD57+ T cells (not recorded which) from PBMCs. These TCRs come from a human donor in good health.

The genes are TRBV7-8 and TRBJ2-7; 7 nucleotides agree with TRBD2. Germline V gene data show CDR1 as SGHVS and CDR2 as FQNEAQ. After removal of 1 base from V and 3 bases from J, the junction contained 3 bases not matched to a gene. CDR3 length: 14 amino acids. CDR3 nucleotides: TGTGCCAGCAGCTTAGTCGCTAGCGGCTACGAGCAGTACTTC. It encodes CASSLVASGYEQYF.

J is TRBJ2-5 and V is TRBV7-3, with D uncertain. V lost 5 bases to trimming and J lost 3 bases, with 10 bases between them. Germline V CDR1 and CDR2: SGHTA, FQGTGA. The CDR3 is 13 amino acids. CDR3 bases: TGTGCCAGCAGCCCTGGGCGTAAAGAGACCCAGTACTTC. It yields the protein CASSPGRKETQYF.

The chain uses TRBV7-2 and TRBJ1-4; the D is unclear. The CDR3 covers 14 residues. Trimming took off 5 bases at V and 2 bases at J, with 9 bases between the two ends. Germline V lookup: CDR1 SGHTA, CDR2 FQGNSA. The CDR3, as DNA: TGTGCCAGCAGCCCCAGTAGGACTAATGAAAAACTGTTTTTT. Protein product: CASSPSRTNEKLFF.

In its sample, this clonotype was seen many times. This chain joins TRBV7-9 and TRBJ2-3; D not certain. The CDR3 contains 15 residues. Germline assignment: CDR1 SEHNR and CDR2 FQNEAQ (reference sequence). V dropped 5 bases and J dropped 1 base, with 13 bases sitting between them. CDR3 nucleotides: TGTGCCAGCAGCCCAACCACCGGCCGCACAGATACGCAGTATTTT. Its protein is CASSPTTGRTDTQYF.